This record concerns one TCR beta chain sequence. Antigen: not known. The junction departs from germline at one end; a sequencing error may be responsible. These data are taken from a study of molecular identifiers for immune sequencing clone quantification. With RNA at 10%, 30% or 50%, naive CD8 libraries came from about 20,000 to 1,000,000 sorted cells. The authors sorted naive CD8 T cells as CD8+CD4-CCR7+CD45RA+. The study's findings and limits: Clones with over 20 RNA copies captured over 98% of effector molecules but under 1% of naive ones.

Previously described methods with listed TCR primers produced the bulk TCR libraries. TCRdb called the PCR reads again in MiXCR, with one record for every CDR3 protein. The table has around 100,000 distinct CDR3 sequences, roughly 34% seen once. The germline CDR1 and CDR2 sequences are SGDLS and YYNGEE. The CDR3 spans 14 residues. V gene TRBV9 combines with J gene TRBJ2-3; D might be TRBD1 (6 bases). The sequenced sample was naive CD8+ T cells from blood, with Jurkat cell RNA spiked in. Indicated subset: FACS-sorted CD8+CD4-CCR7+CD45RA+ naive T cells. This receptor was identified in a human donor in good health. Some libraries in this study had Jurkat cell RNA spiked in. The CDR3 is CASGVGGSTDTQYF. The CDR3, as DNA: TGTGCCAGCGGCGTAGGGGGTAGCACAGATACGCAGTATTTT. Full variable domain (outside the CDR3, taken from reference TRBV9 and TRBJ2-3): DSGVTQTPKHLITATGQRVTLRCSPRSGDLSVYWYQQSLDQGLQFLIQYYNGEERAKGNILERFSAQQFPDLHSELNLSSLELGDSALYFCASGVGGSTDTQYFGPGTRLTVL.